The 31 T cell receptor beta chains given below trace back to one sample, sequenced in a study of T cells expressing NK-cell markers. With the 5' RACE reads reprocessed, TCRdb shows one record per CDR3 protein and no DNA. This sample contains roughly 150,000 distinct CDR3 sequences. Sequencing was done on a sample of blood T cells: a sorted CD56 or NKG2C T cell subset, CD4+ or CD8+ T cells, or bulk PBMC T cells (not recorded which). The receptors shown here come from a woman between 18 and 75 years old in good health.

This chain links TRBV5-1 with TRBJ2-5. Germline assignment: CDR1 SGHRS and CDR2 YFSETQ. There are 14 residues in the CDR3. CDR3 region: CASSPNLPRETQYF.

V and J are TRBV12-3 or TRBV12-4 and TRBJ2-6; the TRBD1 assignment by TCRdb is unverifiable without DNA. There are 18 residues in the CDR3. CDR3 amino acids: CASRRQGWDGSGANVLTF.

The chain recombines TRBV12-3 or TRBV12-4 with TRBJ2-1; TCRdb's D call of TRBD2 is untestable without DNA. This CDR3 has 15 residues. The CDR3 is CASSLTSGHPNEQFF.

V usage is TRBV7-8 and J usage is TRBJ2-7; lacking DNA, the TRBD1 call made by TCRdb goes unchecked. The CDR3 covers 15 residues. The germline gives CDR1 SGHVS, CDR2 FQNEAQ. The CDR3 spells CASSLGQGGSYEQYF.

This chain joins TRBV6-1 and TRBJ1-5; TCRdb's D gene call, TRBD1, goes unchecked for lack of DNA. CDR3 size: 15 residues. Germline CDR1 reads MNHNS; CDR2 reads SASEGT. CDR3: CASSEGTGGNQPQHF.

This chain links TRBV4-1 with TRBJ1-5; TCRdb proposes TRBD1, but this gene call is untestable without DNA. The length of the CDR3 is 15 residues. Germline V gives CDR1 MGHRA, CDR2 YSYEKL. The CDR3: CASSQVDRARQPQHF.

J is TRBJ2-2 and V is TRBV20-1; the TRBD1 assignment by TCRdb is unverifiable without DNA. CDR1 DFQATT and CDR2 SNEGSKA come from the germline V gene (reference sequence). CDR3 length equals 14 residues. The CDR3 loop is CSAPPPRGTGELFF.

The chain couples TRBV30 to TRBJ1-1; TCRdb's D gene call, TRBD1, goes unchecked for lack of DNA. Germline loops: CDR1 GTSNPN, CDR2 SVGIG (reference sequence). This CDR3 comprises 11 residues. This chain's CDR3 is CAWNQGVEAFF. The full variable domain, its missing parts supplied by reference TRBV30 and TRBJ1-1, is SQTIHQWPATLVQPVGSPLSLECTVEGTSNPNLYWYRQAAGRGLQLLFYSVGIGQISSEVPQNLSASRPQDRQFILSSKKLLLSDSGFYLCAWNQGVEAFFGQGTRLTVV.

The chain carries TRBV7-9 and TRBJ2-5. This CDR3 has 15 amino acids. Per germline, CDR1 SEHNR and CDR2 FQNEAQ (reference sequence). This CDR3 reads CASSLDQGYQETQYF.

Here the CDR3 reads CSAKVLVDTEAFF. The chain combines TRBV20-1 with TRBJ1-1. Looked up from germline, CDR1 is DFQATT and CDR2 is SNEGSKA (reference sequence). The CDR3 loop spans 13 amino acids.

This chain links TRBV12-3 or TRBV12-4 with TRBJ1-2; TCRdb returns TRBD1, unconfirmable since there is no DNA. CDR3 length: 17 amino acids. CDR3 amino acids: CASSLAGQDRSSDGYTF.

V gene TRBV7-9 combines with J gene TRBJ2-2. CDR1 SEHNR and CDR2 FQNEAQ come from the germline V gene (reference sequence). The CDR3 contains 14 residues. CDR3 amino acids: CASSLDVTLGELFF.

V is TRBV29-1 and J is TRBJ2-7; TCRdb names TRBD1, which stays unverified in the absence of DNA. Germline CDR1 is SQVTM and CDR2 is ANQGSEA. CDR3 size: 11 residues. The CDR3 sequence is CSGGQGDEQYF.

CDR3 protein: CATSRGFETNNNEQFF. The genes are TRBV15 and TRBJ2-1. In germline, CDR1 is LNHNV, CDR2 YYDKDF (reference sequence). The CDR3 extends over 16 amino acids.

The chain uses TRBV6-1 and TRBJ2-7; checking the TCRdb D call of TRBD2 is not possible without DNA. The CDR3 spans 16 residues. Germline-derived CDR1 and CDR2 are MNHNS and SASEGT. The CDR3 is CASSRAGTSGSYEQYF.

This chain joins TRBV10-3 and TRBJ2-7; the TCRdb D gene call, TRBD1, has no DNA to confirm it. Germline V lookup: CDR1 ENHRY, CDR2 SYGVKD. The CDR3 has 15 amino acids. CDR3 sequence reads: CAISESAGASYEQYF.

The V call is TRBV7-2, the J call TRBJ1-1; TCRdb's assignment of TRBD1 cannot be checked, as there is no DNA. The CDR3 totals 14 residues. In germline, CDR1 is SGHTA, CDR2 FQGNSA. The CDR3 sequence: CASAPSGGNTEAFF. The variable domain in full, completed from reference TRBV7-2 and TRBJ1-1, reads GAGVSQSPSNKVTEKGKDVELRCDPISGHTALYWYRQSLGQGLEFLIYFQGNSAPDKSGLPSDRFSAERTGGSVSTLTIQRTQQEDSAVYLCASAPSGGNTEAFFGQGTRLTVV.

CDR3 residues: CASKAGGYEQYF. This rearrangement joins TRBV28 to TRBJ2-7; TCRdb picks TRBD1, but there is no DNA to check that call. CDR1 is MDHEN, CDR2 SYDVKM, per germline. This CDR3 spans 12 amino acids.

V gene TRBV5-1 combines with J gene TRBJ2-1; TCRdb selects TRBD1, and the lack of DNA leaves this call unchecked. Germline assignment: CDR1 SGHRS and CDR2 YFSETQ. The CDR3 is 14 residues long. CDR3 sequence: CASSLAGAVNEQFF. The full variable domain, completed using reference TRBV5-1 and TRBJ2-1, is KAGVTQTPRYLIKTRGQQVTLSCSPISGHRSVSWYQQTPGQGLQFLFEYFSETQRNKGNFPGRFSGRQFSNSRSEMNVSTLELGDSALYLCASSLAGAVNEQFFGPGTRLTVL.

The chain is built from TRBV27 and TRBJ2-7; TCRdb returns TRBD2, unconfirmable since there is no DNA. The CDR3 spans 17 residues. CDR1 MNHEY and CDR2 SMNVEV come from the germline V gene (reference sequence). Here the CDR3 reads CASTTLAGGLRGVEQYF.

The rearrangement links TRBV9 to TRBJ2-5; no DNA is available, so the TRBD1 call from TCRdb remains unchecked. Germline V gene sequence: CDR1 SGDLS, CDR2 YYNGEE. This CDR3 has 15 amino acids. CDR3 sequence: CASTAGQGARETQYF.

The rearrangement uses TRBV3-1 and TRBJ1-5; TCRdb lists TRBD1, though no DNA is available to test this call. The CDR3 has 15 residues. Germline-derived CDR1 and CDR2 are LGHDT and YNNKEL (reference sequence). This chain's CDR3 is CASSQGQGIGQPQHF.

The CDR3 sequence: CASRSEVRRPYNEQFF. V and J are TRBV6-1 and TRBJ2-1. CDR3 size: 16 residues. Germline V gene sequence: CDR1 MNHNS, CDR2 SASEGT.

The gene calls are TRBV10-3 and TRBJ2-6; TCRdb proposes TRBD1, but this gene call is untestable without DNA. The CDR3 spans 17 residues. CDR1 ENHRY and CDR2 SYGVKD come from the germline V gene. CDR3 sequence reads: CAISPQQVSTGANVLTF.

Here the CDR3 reads CASSSVGQARHF. V is TRBV28 and J is TRBJ1-5; the TRBD1 assignment by TCRdb is unverifiable without DNA. Germline V gene lookup returns CDR1 MDHEN and CDR2 SYDVKM. The CDR3 has 12 residues.

The chain joins TRBV15 to TRBJ2-7; no DNA is available, so the TRBD1 call from TCRdb remains unchecked. Germline V CDR1 and CDR2: LNHNV, YYDKDF (reference sequence). The CDR3 sequence is 16 residues long. The CDR3 protein is CATSRAYPGQSYEQYF.

The gene calls are TRBV7-3 and TRBJ2-1. The CDR3 is made up of 13 amino acids. In germline, CDR1 is SGHTA, CDR2 FQGTGA. CDR3 amino acids: CASSLSDLNEQFF.

The V gene is TRBV16, the J gene TRBJ2-1; TCRdb proposes TRBD2, but this gene call is untestable without DNA. The CDR3 runs to 16 residues. Germline V CDR1 and CDR2: KGHSY, FQNENV. CDR3 loop: CASSQSGRGGPNEQFF.

The chain uses TRBV7-9 and TRBJ1-2; without DNA, the TCRdb call of TRBD1 cannot be checked. This CDR3 comprises 17 residues. CDR1 and CDR2 from the germline V gene are SEHNR and FQNEAQ (reference sequence). The CDR3 region is CASSLLPRLQGAYGYTF.

This CDR3 reads CATSRDDQGGYEQYF. The rearrangement joins TRBV15 to TRBJ2-7; the TRBD1 assignment by TCRdb is unverifiable without DNA. This CDR3 region has 15 residues. CDR1 is LNHNV, CDR2 YYDKDF, per germline (reference sequence).

V gene TRBV7-2 combines with J gene TRBJ2-7; the D gene TCRdb calls, TRBD1, cannot be checked with no DNA. The CDR3 contains 14 residues. Germline CDR1 reads SGHTA; CDR2 reads FQGNSA. The chain's CDR3 is CASSMGQPGDEQYF.